This TCR beta chain emerged from a study of vaccination effects on CD4 cells after COVID-19. Whole-study context: Either the BNT162b2 or mRNA-1273 vaccine was given to participants in two doses.

Expansion with viral peptide pools was applied to antigen-specific CD4+ T cells by the ViraFEST assay prior to sequencing. Isolating CD4+ T cells followed less than 11 days of culture. Absence of prior SARS-CoV-2 infection characterized the vaccine recipients, who showed negative nucleocapsid antibodies. Researchers swapped half the medium for IL-2 medium on both days 3 and 7. This clone has a handful of counts. The antigen is undetermined. Whole-study results and caveats: The study dataset contains few convalescent patients and includes no early post-infection timepoints. Long after vaccination, the clones induced by infection and by vaccine shrank markedly in size.

Germline V CDR1 and CDR2: SNHLY, FYNNEI. The CDR3 loop spans 15 amino acids. Trimming pared 2 bases from V and 1 base from J, leaving 11 bases between. TCRdb keeps only in-frame clones here, not all; method: immunoSEQ multiplex PCR. This sample has about 40,000 clones, with 70% found just once. The chain links TRBV2 to TRBJ1-2, with D possibly TRBD1 on 6 matching bases. The source was CD4+ T cells from PBMCs cultured with SARS-CoV-2 spike peptides, collected before COVID-19 vaccination. This receptor was identified in a human donor who received a COVID-19 vaccine. CDR3 in DNA: TGTGCCAGCAGTGAAACCAGGGGCCTTAACTATGGCTACACCTTC. Its translation: CASSETRGLNYGYTF.